This T cell receptor beta chain was recovered during a study of blood T cell repertoires in COVID-19. Study summary: Samples representing acute and convalescent COVID-19 were sourced from the United States, Italy and Spain.

Clones were sequenced by immunoSEQ multiplex PCR, and TCRdb holds only the in-frame ones, with some missing. The sample carries over 20,000 clones, roughly 90% recorded once. The sequencing sample was made of peripheral blood. The clonotype was recovered from a human donor in a cohort sampled during active COVID-19. The donor label of this sample is uncertain.

The CDR3 DNA reads as TGTGCCAGCAGTGAAGAGCGTCGGACAGGGATGGATGGCTACACCTTC. It encodes CASSEERRTGMDGYTF. The rearrangement links TRBV2 to TRBJ1-2; 8 positions match TRBD1. Germline CDR1 and CDR2: SNHLY and FYNNEI. There are 16 residues in the CDR3. With V trimmed by 1 base and J by 6 bases, 10 bases remained unmatched.